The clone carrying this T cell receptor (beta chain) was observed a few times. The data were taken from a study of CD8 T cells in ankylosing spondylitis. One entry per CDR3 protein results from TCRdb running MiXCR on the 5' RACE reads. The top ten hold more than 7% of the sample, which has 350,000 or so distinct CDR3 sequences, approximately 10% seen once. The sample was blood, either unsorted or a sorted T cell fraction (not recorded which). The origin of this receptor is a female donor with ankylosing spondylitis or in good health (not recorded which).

CDR3 loop: CASSQGMPTDTQYF. The DNA of the CDR3 is TGCGCCAGCAGCCAAGGGATGCCCACAGATACGCAGTATTTT. The rearrangement joins TRBV5-1 to TRBJ2-3; D unresolved. Per germline, CDR1 SGHRS and CDR2 YFSETQ. V was pared by 4 bases and J by 2 bases, with 11 bases between. The CDR3 is made up of 14 amino acids.